The rows below give T cell receptor beta chains drawn from one sample of a study of persistence of HIV-infected CD4 T cells. What these receptors recognize is not known. Profiling relied on immunoSEQ multiplex PCR, and the TCRdb table lists in-frame clones only, not all of them. The sample contains about 51,000 clones, over 80% of which appear only once. The material was CD4+ T cells sorted from PBMCs after approximately 20-hour stimulation, obtained from a patient who received antiretroviral therapy. These receptors were taken from an adult woman with HIV who was CMV-seropositive. CDR3s include the opening cysteine and the closing phenylalanine or tryptophan. Each record gives: V gene, clone size, CDR3 length, D gene, J gene, CDR3 protein, CDR3 DNA. A D gene is named only where the DNA matches it firmly. Size is stated for part of the rows, as once, few or many counts, or as a class when the clone is expanded.

>TRBV5-6|few|16|TRBD1|TRBJ2-5
CASSLPGTGGQETQYF
TGTGCCAGCAGCTTGCCGGGTACAGGGGGCCAAGAGACCCAGTACTTC
>TRBV7-2|.|15|TRBD2|TRBJ2-1
CASSLAGAGYNEQFF
TGTGCCAGCAGTCTAGCGGGGGCTGGTTACAATGAGCAGTTCTTC
>TRBV3-1/TRBV3-2|.|14|.|TRBJ1-3
CASSQGTSGNTIYF
TGTGCCAGCAGCCAAGGAACTTCTGGAAACACCATATATTTT
>TRBV19|few|14|TRBD1|TRBJ1-2
CASRRTGSNYGYTF
TGTGCCAGTAGGAGGACAGGTTCTAACTATGGCTACACCTTC
>TRBV19|.|14|TRBD1|TRBJ1-5
CASSAQGAGQPQHF
TGTGCCAGTAGTGCACAGGGGGCAGGACAGCCCCAGCATTTT
>TRBV7-9|.|15|.|TRBJ1-5
CASSLGQVGNQPQHF
TGTGCCAGCAGCTTAGGACAGGTGGGGAATCAGCCCCAGCATTTT
>TRBV5-1|.|13|.|TRBJ1-5
CASSPLSNQPQHF
TGCGCCAGCAGCCCCCTTAGCAATCAGCCCCAGCATTTT
>TRBV5-1|.|15|TRBD1|TRBJ1-3
CASSLQGVSGNTIYF
TGCGCCAGCAGCTTGCAGGGGGTTTCTGGAAACACCATATATTTT
>TRBV5-6|.|15|.|TRBJ2-1
CASSLGGLPYNEQFF
TGTGCCAGCAGCTTGGGGGGGCTTCCCTACAATGAGCAGTTCTTC
>TRBV10-3|.|16|TRBD2|TRBJ2-5
CAISEPGGAPQETQYF
TGTGCCATCAGTGAGCCGGGGGGGGCGCCGCAAGAGACCCAGTACTTC
>TRBV2|.|16|TRBD1|TRBJ1-6
CASSEARGRGLSPLHF
TGTGCCAGCAGTGAAGCGCGGGGTAGGGGGCTGTCACCCCTCCACTTT
>TRBV6-1|.|14|.|TRBJ2-7
CASSEANPPSQQYF
TGTGCCAGCAGTGAAGCCAACCCCCCCTCTCAGCAGTACTTC
>TRBV7-3|.|13|.|TRBJ2-2
CASSLAFAGELFF
TGTGCCAGCAGCTTAGCTTTCGCCGGGGAGCTGTTTTTT
>TRBV5-4|.|16|TRBD1|TRBJ1-1
CASSLIGQGGDTEAFF
TGTGCCAGCAGCCTGATAGGACAGGGGGGAGACACTGAAGCTTTCTTT
>TRBV14|.|11|.|TRBJ2-3
CASSRVGTQYF
TGTGCCAGCAGCCGGGTAGGGACGCAGTATTTT
>TRBV27|.|15|.|TRBJ1-4
CASSRRGSTNEKLFF
TGTGCCAGCAGTCGCAGGGGCTCAACTAATGAAAAACTGTTTTTT
>TRBV3-1/TRBV3-2|.|15|TRBD2|TRBJ2-7
CASSQGGSGVYEQYF
TGTGCCAGCAGCCAAGGGGGCAGCGGGGTCTACGAGCAGTACTTC
>TRBV19|once|16|.|TRBJ1-5
CASRSGGGISNQPQHF
TGTGCCAGTAGAAGCGGAGGAGGGATTAGCAATCAGCCCCAGCATTTT
>TRBV24-1|.|16|.|TRBJ2-1
CATSGVGKGRHNEQFF
TGTGCCACCAGTGGTGTCGGGAAGGGTAGACACAATGAGCAGTTCTTC
>TRBV24-1|once|16|.|TRBJ2-2
CATSDPRRGNTGELFF
TGTGCCACCAGTGATCCGCGCAGGGGAAACACCGGGGAGCTGTTTTTT
>TRBV5-8|.|18|TRBD2|TRBJ2-5
CASSLPYGLAGGQETQYF
TGTGCCAGCAGCTTGCCGTATGGGTTAGCGGGAGGGCAAGAGACCCAGTACTTC
>TRBV4-3|.|15|TRBD1|TRBJ2-7
CASSQEDRLGYEQYF
TGCGCCAGCAGCCAAGAGGACAGGTTGGGCTACGAGCAGTACTTC
>TRBV21-1|.|18|.|TRBJ2-4
CASSKDPFKYLLLNIQYF
TGTGCCAGCAGCAAAGACCCTTTCAAGTATTTACTGCTAAACATTCAGTACTTC
>TRBV24-1|.|14|.|TRBJ1-2
CATSDYQVGYGYTF
TGTGCCACCAGTGATTATCAGGTGGGCTATGGCTACACCTTC
>TRBV10-3|.|15|.|TRBJ2-5
CAISERQGLQETQYF
TGTGCCATCAGTGAGCGGCAGGGACTTCAAGAGACCCAGTACTTC
>TRBV5-6|.|13|.|TRBJ2-2
CASSLPNTGELFF
TGTGCCAGCAGCTTACCAAACACCGGGGAGCTGTTTTTT
>TRBV2|.|13|.|TRBJ2-2
CASSFRGTGELFF
TGTGCCAGCAGTTTCAGGGGTACCGGGGAGCTGTTTTTT
>TRBV5-1|.|15|.|TRBJ1-1
CASSFLVRGNTEAFF
TGCGCCAGCAGCTTTCTTGTTCGGGGGAACACTGAAGCTTTCTTT